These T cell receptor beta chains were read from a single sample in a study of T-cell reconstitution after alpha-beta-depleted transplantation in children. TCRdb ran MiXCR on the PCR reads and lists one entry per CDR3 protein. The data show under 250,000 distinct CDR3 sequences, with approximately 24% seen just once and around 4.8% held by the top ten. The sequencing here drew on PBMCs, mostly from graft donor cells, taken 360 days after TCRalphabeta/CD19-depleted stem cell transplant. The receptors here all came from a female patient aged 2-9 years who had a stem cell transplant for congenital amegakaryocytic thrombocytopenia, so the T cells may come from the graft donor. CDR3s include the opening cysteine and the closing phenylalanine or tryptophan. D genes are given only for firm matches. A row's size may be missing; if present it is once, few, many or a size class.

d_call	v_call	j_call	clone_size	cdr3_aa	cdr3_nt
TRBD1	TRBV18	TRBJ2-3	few	CASSHGTGGHTDTQYF	TGTGCCAGCTCACACGGGACAGGGGGCCACACAGATACGCAGTATTTT
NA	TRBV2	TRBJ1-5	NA	CASSEGAGRDQPQHF	TGTGCCAGCAGTGAAGGTGCAGGGAGGGATCAGCCCCAGCATTTT
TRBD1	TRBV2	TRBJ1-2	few	CASRGTGASGYTF	TGTGCCAGCAGGGGGACAGGGGCCAGCGGCTACACCTTC
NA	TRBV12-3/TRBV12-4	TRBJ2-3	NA	CASSFSPLALPDTQYF	TGTGCCAGCAGTTTTAGTCCGCTAGCGCTGCCAGATACGCAGTATTTT
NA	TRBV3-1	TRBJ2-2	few	CASSQDSWPGELFF	TGTGCCAGCAGCCAAGATAGTTGGCCCGGGGAGCTGTTTTTT
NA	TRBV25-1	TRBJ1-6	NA	CASSESLTGARSPLHF	TGTGCCAGCAGTGAATCATTGACGGGCGCCCGGTCACCCCTCCACTTT
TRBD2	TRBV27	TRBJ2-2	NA	CASSLILAGLASGELFF	TGTGCCAGCAGTTTAATATTAGCGGGGTTGGCATCCGGGGAGCTGTTTTTT
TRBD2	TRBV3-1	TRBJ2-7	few	CASSQGLAGGFYEQYF	TGTGCCAGCAGCCAGGGACTAGCGGGAGGGTTCTACGAGCAGTACTTC
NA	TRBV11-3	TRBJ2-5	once	CASSSRGPGVRAETQYF	TGTGCCAGCAGCTCCAGAGGTCCCGGGGTCCGGGCAGAGACCCAGTACTTC
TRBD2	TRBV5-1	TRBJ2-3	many	CASRTSGITDTQYF	TGCGCCAGCAGAACTAGCGGGATAACAGATACGCAGTATTTT
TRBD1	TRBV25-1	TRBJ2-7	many	CASLKTGTYEQYF	TGTGCCAGCCTCAAGACAGGGACCTACGAGCAGTACTTC
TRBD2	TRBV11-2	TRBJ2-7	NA	CASSPISVGGTPYEQYF	TGTGCCAGCAGCCCCATCTCGGTGGGAGGGACGCCCTACGAGCAGTACTTC
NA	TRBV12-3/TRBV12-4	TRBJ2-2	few	CASSLEVRKTGELFF	TGTGCCAGCAGTTTAGAGGTCAGGAAAACCGGGGAGCTGTTTTTT
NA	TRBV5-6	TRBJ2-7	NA	CASSLGPGLGYEQYF	TGTGCCAGCAGCTTGGGCCCCGGCCTGGGGTACGAGCAGTACTTC
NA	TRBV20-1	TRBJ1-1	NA	CSARKDIGTEAFF	TGCAGTGCTAGGAAGGACATAGGCACTGAAGCTTTCTTT
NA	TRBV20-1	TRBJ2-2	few	CSAREVGRLNTGELFF	TGCAGTGCTAGAGAAGTCGGACGGTTGAACACCGGGGAGCTGTTTTTT
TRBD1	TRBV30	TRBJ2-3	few	CAWGTTGVLTDTQYF	TGTGCCTGGGGCACGACAGGGGTCCTCACAGATACGCAGTATTTT
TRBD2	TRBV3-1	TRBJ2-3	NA	CASSQSPGLADSTDTQYF	TGTGCCAGCAGCCAATCGCCGGGACTAGCGGACAGCACAGATACGCAGTATTTT
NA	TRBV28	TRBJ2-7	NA	CASSPHRIVGETYEQYF	TGTGCCAGCAGTCCTCACCGTATAGTAGGGGAAACTTACGAGCAGTACTTC
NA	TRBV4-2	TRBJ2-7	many	CASSLQRTLEEVQYF	TGTGCCAGCAGCCTTCAACGGACCCTTGAGGAGGTGCAGTACTTC
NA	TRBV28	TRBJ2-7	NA	CASSFQGHFSYEQYF	TGTGCCAGCAGTTTTCAGGGGCATTTCTCCTACGAGCAGTACTTC
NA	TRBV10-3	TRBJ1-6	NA	CAISGANRTKIYNSPLHF	TGTGCCATCAGTGGGGCGAACCGGACAAAGATATATAATTCACCCCTCCACTTT
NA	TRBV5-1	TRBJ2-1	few	CASSFSTGDSYNEQFF	TGCGCCAGCAGCTTTTCCACAGGCGACTCCTACAATGAGCAGTTCTTC
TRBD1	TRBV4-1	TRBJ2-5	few	CASSQETGRVQETQYF	TGCGCCAGCAGCCAAGAGACAGGGCGGGTTCAAGAGACCCAGTACTTC
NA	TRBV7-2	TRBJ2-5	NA	CASSLLTLETQYF	TGTGCCAGCAGCCTCCTTACTCTGGAGACCCAGTACTTC
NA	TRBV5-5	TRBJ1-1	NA	CASSSRTGQGPNTEAFF	TGTGCCAGCAGCTCCCGTACAGGGCAAGGCCCGAACACTGAAGCTTTCTTT
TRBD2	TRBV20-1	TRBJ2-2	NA	CSARVEGLGHNGELFF	TGCAGTGCTAGAGTTGAGGGACTAGGCCATAACGGGGAGCTGTTTTTT
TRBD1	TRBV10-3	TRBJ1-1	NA	CAISEVPRGQGAGEAFF	TGTGCCATCAGTGAGGTCCCCCGGGGACAGGGGGCAGGTGAAGCTTTCTTT
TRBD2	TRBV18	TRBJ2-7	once	CASSPGGTSAYEQYF	TGTGCCAGCTCCCCCGGGGGGACTAGCGCCTACGAGCAGTACTTC
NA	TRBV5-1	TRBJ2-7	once	CASSFPGGRNEQYF	TGCGCCAGCAGCTTCCCCGGGGGCAGGAACGAGCAGTACTTC
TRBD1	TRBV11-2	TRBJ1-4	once	CASSYTGVEEKLFF	TGTGCCAGCAGCTATACAGGGGTAGAGGAAAAACTGTTTTTT
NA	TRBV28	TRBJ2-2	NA	CASRPTAGAPTGELFF	TGTGCCAGCAGGCCGACCGCCGGGGCGCCCACCGGGGAGCTGTTTTTT
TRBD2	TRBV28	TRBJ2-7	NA	CASSGLSGLVSLEQYF	TGTGCCAGCAGCGGTTTATCGGGACTAGTATCCCTCGAGCAGTACTTC
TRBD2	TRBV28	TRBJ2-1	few	CASSLEGTSGNLLTNEQFF	TGTGCCAGCAGTTTAGAGGGGACTAGCGGGAACCTCTTAACAAATGAGCAGTTCTTC
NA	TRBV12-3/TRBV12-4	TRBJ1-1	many	CASTDRREAFF	TGTGCCAGCACCGACCGACGAGAAGCTTTCTTT
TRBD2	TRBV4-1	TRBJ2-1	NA	CASSLTGTRGTFNEQFF	TGCGCCAGCAGCCTTACCGGGACTAGGGGAACGTTCAATGAGCAGTTCTTC
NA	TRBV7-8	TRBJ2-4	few	CASSLAENIQYF	TGTGCCAGCAGCTTAGCAGAAAACATTCAGTACTTC